These 25 T cell receptor beta chains were sequenced from one sample in a study of T cell repertoires in cytomegalovirus infection. TCRdb fed the reads into MiXCR, producing one record per CDR3 protein. The data contain 100,000 to 150,000 distinct CDR3 sequences, 32% of them singletons. These receptors' antigens are unknown. The input for sequencing was CD8+ T cells from cultured PBMCs, taken from culture after CMV antigen stimulation. Source of these receptors: a human donor in good health (CMV status not recorded). Some clones in this sample may be carry-over from other donors' samples.

This clonotype was picked up a small number of times. The chain recombines TRBV5-1 with TRBJ2-7; D remains ambiguous. Trimming removed 4 bases at V and 2 bases at J, with 16 bases between. CDR1 SGHRS and CDR2 YFSETQ come from the germline V gene. The CDR3 spans 15 residues. For the CDR3, the DNA is TGCGCCAGCAGCCAGGAGTTTGGGGATCCCTACGAGCAGTACTTC. It translates to CASSQEFGDPYEQYF.

The gene calls are TRBV27 and TRBJ1-1, with a weak D call TRBD1 (6 bases). CDR3 length equals 13 residues. The germline V gene has CDR1 MNHEY and CDR2 SMNVEV (reference sequence). V gave up 10 bases and J gave up 0 bases, with 12 bases separating them. Here the CDR3 DNA reads TGTGCCACCCGGGGGCAGATGAACACTGAAGCTTTCTTT. Its translation: CATRGQMNTEAFF.

The chain employs TRBV19 and TRBJ2-2; D might be TRBD1 or TRBD2, each matching 5 bases. V dropped 0 bases and J dropped 11 bases, with 10 bases sitting between them. Germline CDR1 LNHDA, CDR2 SQIVND (reference sequence). The CDR3 consists of 13 residues. In nucleotides, the CDR3 is TGTGCCAGTAGTATAGAAGGGGACCGAGAGCTGTTTTTT. Protein product: CASSIEGDRELFF.

This clonotype was observed a handful of times. This chain connects TRBV7-2 to TRBJ2-3, with 10 bases identical to TRBD2. V trimming: 8 bases; J trimming: 2 bases; junction bases outside the gene matches: 10. This CDR3 is built from 16 residues. Germline lookup yields CDR1 SGHTA and CDR2 FQGNSA. CDR3 residues: CASRLTLAGVTDTQYF. The CDR3 DNA sequence: TGTGCCAGCCGACTTACGCTAGCGGGGGTCACAGATACGCAGTATTTT.

The V call is TRBV4-2, the J call TRBJ2-7, with D tentatively TRBD1 (6 bases). Germline loops: CDR1 LGHNA, CDR2 YNFKEQ. The CDR3 is 19 residues long. V was trimmed by 4 bases and J by 3 bases, leaving 28 bases between them. Written as DNA, the CDR3 is TGTGCCAGCAGCCCTCCACTCTCAGGGGCCCCTCAATCGCACTACGAGCAGTACTTC. This sequence encodes CASSPPLSGAPQSHYEQYF.

V and J are TRBV25-1 and TRBJ2-7; 8 bases map to TRBD1. The CDR3 has 19 residues. Trimming at V came to 5 bases and at J to 2 bases, leaving 20 bases not matched to a gene. Per the germline V gene, CDR1 is MGHDK and CDR2 is SYGVNS. CDR3: CASSPRYYRGSGATYEQYF. In DNA, the CDR3 is TGTGCCAGCAGTCCCCGATACTACAGGGGGAGTGGGGCAACCTACGAGCAGTACTTC.

This clonotype appeared a few times. The chain couples TRBV4-1 to TRBJ2-6; D might be TRBD2 (6 bases). The CDR3 loop spans 15 amino acids. Germline loops: CDR1 MGHRA, CDR2 YSYEKL. V lost 7 bases and J 4 bases, leaving 14 bases between the germline ends. Written as DNA, the CDR3 is TGCGCCAGCAAACGGGGGATTGGGGGGGCCAACGTCCTGACTTTC. Encoded protein: CASKRGIGGANVLTF.

J is TRBJ1-4 and V is TRBV18, with D unresolved. The CDR3 totals 14 residues. From germline, CDR1 is KGHSH and CDR2 LQKENI. V was trimmed by 4 bases and J by 0 bases, leaving 6 bases between them. The CDR3 spells CASSRGATNEKLFF. The CDR3 DNA sequence: TGTGCCAGCTCACGAGGAGCAACTAATGAAAAACTGTTTTTT. The variable domain in full, with the rest retrieved from reference TRBV18 and TRBJ1-4, is NAGVMQNPRHLVRRRGQEARLRCSPMKGHSHVYWYRQLPEEGLKFMVYLQKENIIDESGMPKERFSAEFPKEGPSILRIQQVVRGDSAAYFCASSRGATNEKLFFGSGTQLSVL.

The rearrangement joins TRBV6-1 to TRBJ1-1, with TRBD1 matching over 8 bases. From germline, CDR1 is MNHNS and CDR2 SASEGT. The J segment lost 1 base and the V segment lost 1 base, leaving 8 bases of the junction unmatched. The CDR3 is 17 residues long. CDR3 nucleotide sequence: TGTGCCAGCAGTGAAGGGACAGGGCTCGTCTCGAACACTGAAGCTTTCTTT. It encodes CASSEGTGLVSNTEAFF.

The V gene is TRBV7-9, the J gene TRBJ1-2; 10 bases are shared with TRBD1. Germline values: CDR1 SEHNR, CDR2 FQNEAQ (reference sequence). The CDR3 extends over 15 amino acids. J lost 4 bases, V lost 5 bases, and 7 bases had no gene match. CDR3 bases: TGTGCCAGCAGCAAAGGACAGGGGGTTACCTATGGCTACACCTTC. Its protein is CASSKGQGVTYGYTF. The variable domain in full, with the rest retrieved from reference TRBV7-9 and TRBJ1-2, is DTGVSQNPRHKITKRGQNVTFRCDPISEHNRLYWYRQTLGQGPEFLTYFQNEAQLEKSRLLSDRFSAERPKGSFSTLEIQRTEQGDSAMYLCASSKGQGVTYGYTFGSGTRLTVV.

The V gene is TRBV6-6, the J gene TRBJ1-1; possibly TRBD1 for D (6 bases). The CDR3 is 11 amino acids. V was clipped by 10 bases and J by 8 bases, with 14 bases between them. Germline lookup yields CDR1 MNHNY and CDR2 SVGAGI (reference sequence). CDR3 sequence: CATQQGKEAFF. The CDR3 coding sequence is TGTGCCACCCAACAGGGAAAGGAAGCTTTCTTT.

The table lists this clonotype with a count of one. The chain employs TRBV2 and TRBJ2-2; 11 bases are a match to TRBD2. Germline V gene data show CDR1 as SNHLY and CDR2 as FYNNEI. This CDR3 region has 15 residues. Germline trimming cut 8 bases from V and 7 bases from J; bases unmatched to any gene: 9. The CDR3 region is CASVASGGPIGELFF. DNA of the CDR3: TGTGCCAGCGTGGCTAGCGGGGGGCCCATCGGGGAGCTGTTTTTT.

This chain connects TRBV19 to TRBJ2-7, with 8 positions matching TRBD2. The germline gives CDR1 LNHDA, CDR2 SQIVND (reference sequence). This CDR3 spans 15 amino acids. The V gene end was trimmed by 3 bases and the J gene end by 4 bases; junction bases not matched to a gene: 8. In DNA form, the CDR3 reads TGTGCCAGTAGTATCTTTAGCGGGGTCTCTTACGAGCAGTACTTC. It specifies CASSIFSGVSYEQYF.

As for this clonotype: Germline and junction disagree at one end, which may indicate a read error. The rearrangement links TRBV7-3 to TRBJ2-1, with a weak D call TRBD2 (9 bases). CDR1 and CDR2 (germline): SGHTA, FQGTGA. CDR3 length: 19 amino acids. The CDR3 coding sequence is TGTGGCAGCAGCTTATTCCAGGGGGCTCGACTAGCGGACTACAATGAGCAGTTCTTC. Residues: CGSSLFQGARLADYNEQFF. Full variable domain (remainder filled in from reference TRBV7-3 and TRBJ2-1): GAGVSQTPSNKVTEKGKYVELRCDPISGHTALYWYRQSLGQGPEFLIYFQGTGAADDSGLPNDRFFAVRPEGSVSTLKIQRTERGDSAVYLCGSSLFQGARLADYNEQFFGPGTRLTVL.

CDR3 in DNA: TGTGCCAGCAGCTTGGCCGGACAGCAGAACACTGAAGCTTTCTTT. Protein product: CASSLAGQQNTEAFF. The chain uses TRBV5-4 and TRBJ1-1, with D tentatively TRBD1 (6 bases). The CDR3 runs to 15 residues. In germline, CDR1 is SGHNT, CDR2 YYREEE (reference sequence). Trimming left V 0 bases short and J 1 base short, with 10 bases between.

This clonotype was detected many times. This chain joins TRBV7-6 and TRBJ2-3, with D perhaps matching TRBD1 (6 bases). The ends were cut back, 6 bases at V and 2 bases at J, with 12 bases in the middle. Germline values: CDR1 SGHVS, CDR2 FNYEAQ. The length of the CDR3 is 14 residues. The CDR3 nucleotides read TGTGCCAGCAGGGCACAGGGTTACACAGATACGCAGTATTTT. Its translation is CASRAQGYTDTQYF. Variable domain in full (rest from reference TRBV7-6 and TRBJ2-3): GAGVSQSPRYKVTKRGQDVALRCDPISGHVSLYWYRQALGQGPEFLTYFNYEAQQDKSGLPNDRFSAERPEGSISTLTIQRTEQRDSAMYRCASRAQGYTDTQYFGPGTRLTVL.

This chain connects TRBV20-1 to TRBJ2-1; 8 bases match TRBD1. This CDR3 region has 15 residues. CDR1 and CDR2 from the germline V gene are DFQATT and SNEGSKA (reference sequence). With 0 bases clipped from V and 7 bases from J, the junction kept 8 bases outside the gene matches. DNA for the CDR3: TGCAGTGCTAGAGATAATCACAGGGGGTCTAATGAGCAGTTCTTC. It encodes CSARDNHRGSNEQFF.

There are a few counts of this clonotype. The chain carries TRBV7-9 and TRBJ1-2; tentatively, D is TRBD1 (5 bases). Germline CDR1 and CDR2: SEHNR and FQNEAQ (reference sequence). The CDR3 is 14 amino acids. V dropped 5 bases and J dropped 6 bases, with 16 bases sitting between them. The CDR3 loop reads CASSPLARANGYTF. The CDR3 DNA reads as TGTGCCAGCAGCCCCTTAGCCAGGGCCAATGGCTACACCTTC. Using reference TRBV7-9 and TRBJ1-2 for the parts outside the CDR3, the full variable domain is DTGVSQNPRHKITKRGQNVTFRCDPISEHNRLYWYRQTLGQGPEFLTYFQNEAQLEKSRLLSDRFSAERPKGSFSTLEIQRTEQGDSAMYLCASSPLARANGYTFGSGTRLTVV.

The J gene is TRBJ2-1, the V gene TRBV9, with unresolved D. The germline V and J ends were trimmed by 2 bases and 0 bases, with 12 bases remaining between them. Germline V lookup: CDR1 SGDLS, CDR2 YYNGEE. CDR3 size: 16 residues. CDR3 region: CASSVASLYSYNEQFF. Here the CDR3 DNA reads TGTGCCAGCAGCGTGGCAAGTCTCTACTCCTACAATGAGCAGTTCTTC.

The rearrangement uses TRBV2 and TRBJ2-7; 9 bases line up with TRBD1. The V gene's germline CDR1 is SNHLY and CDR2 FYNNEI. V was clipped by 6 bases and J by 0 bases; unmatched bases: 9. CDR3 length equals 16 residues. The CDR3 spells CASSIGQGRGSYEQYF. The CDR3 DNA sequence: TGTGCCAGCAGCATAGGACAGGGGAGGGGCTCCTACGAGCAGTACTTC.

This clonotype was counted only a few times. CDR3 nucleotide sequence: TGTGCCAGCAGCCCCCTTGCGGGCATGCAAGAGACCCAGTACTTC. Its protein product is CASSPLAGMQETQYF. The chain links TRBV7-2 to TRBJ2-5, with a possible D match to TRBD2 (5 bases). Germline V gene data show CDR1 as SGHTA and CDR2 as FQGNSA. The V and J ends lost 5 bases and 2 bases respectively, with 15 bases between them. The CDR3 runs 15 residues.

There are a few counts of this clonotype. The chain carries TRBV6-6 and TRBJ1-6; 10 bases map to TRBD1. CDR3 size: 15 residues. Per the germline V gene, CDR1 is MNHNY and CDR2 is SVGAGI (reference sequence). Trimming cost V 8 bases and J 8 bases; bases outside gene matches: 9. The CDR3, as DNA: TGTGCCAGCCTCTTGGGACAGGGGACGCATTCACCCCTCCACTTT. The encoded protein is CASLLGQGTHSPLHF.

V is TRBV6-4 and J is TRBJ2-1; 12 positions agree with TRBD2. V was clipped by 5 bases and J by 7 bases; unmatched bases: 9. The CDR3 totals 16 residues. The germline V gene has CDR1 MRHNA and CDR2 SNTAGT. The CDR3 spells CASSRLAGASINEQFF. DNA for the CDR3: TGTGCCAGCAGTAGACTAGCGGGGGCGTCGATTAATGAGCAGTTCTTC.

This clonotype has just a few counts. The rearrangement links TRBV24-1 to TRBJ2-7; D not resolved. CDR3 length equals 13 residues. In germline, CDR1 is KGHDR, CDR2 SFDVKD. Trimming left V 1 base short and J 3 bases short, with 6 bases between. CDR3 residues: CATSDLWSYEQYF. DNA of the CDR3: TGTGCCACCAGTGATTTATGGAGCTACGAGCAGTACTTC.

By its share, this clonotype is medium-sized. This rearrangement joins TRBV4-1 to TRBJ2-1; D unclear. Per germline, CDR1 MGHRA and CDR2 YSYEKL. The CDR3 runs to 17 residues. V lost 4 bases, J lost 3 bases, and 19 bases lay in between. Written as DNA, the CDR3 is TGCGCCAGCAGCCTAATTCAACTTGGTAAAATCTACAATGAGCAGTTCTTC. Protein: CASSLIQLGKIYNEQFF.